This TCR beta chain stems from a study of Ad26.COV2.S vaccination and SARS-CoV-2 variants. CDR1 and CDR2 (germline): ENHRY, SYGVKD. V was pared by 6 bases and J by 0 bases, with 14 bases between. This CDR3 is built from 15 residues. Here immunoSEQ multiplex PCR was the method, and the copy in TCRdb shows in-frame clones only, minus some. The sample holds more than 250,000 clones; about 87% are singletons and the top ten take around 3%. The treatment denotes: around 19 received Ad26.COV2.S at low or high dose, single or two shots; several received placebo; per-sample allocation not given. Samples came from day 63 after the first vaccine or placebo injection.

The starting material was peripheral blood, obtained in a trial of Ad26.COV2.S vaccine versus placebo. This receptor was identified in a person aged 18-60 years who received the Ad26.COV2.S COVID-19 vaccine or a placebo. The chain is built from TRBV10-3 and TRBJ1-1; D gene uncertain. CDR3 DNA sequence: TGTGCCATCAGCCAGTCTACAGTTTTGAACACTGAAGCTTTCTTT. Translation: CAISQSTVLNTEAFF.